The next 24 T cell receptor beta chains were all read from a single sample in a study of blood T cell repertoires in COVID-19. The assay was immunoSEQ multiplex PCR, and TCRdb's table has in-frame clones only and misses some. The data show about 200,000 clones, around 83% seen once. The sample consisted of peripheral blood. The receptors were gathered from a woman between 50 and 59 years old with COVID-19, enrolled during active disease.

The chain couples TRBV24-1 to TRBJ2-1, with TRBD1 identical over 9 bases. Germline V gene lookup returns CDR1 KGHDR and CDR2 SFDVKD. V was clipped by 10 bases and J by 8 bases; unmatched bases: 2. CDR3 length: 11 amino acids. CDR3 DNA sequence: TGTGCCACGGGACAGGGCTATGAGCAGTTCTTC. Translated: CATGQGYEQFF.

The chain combines TRBV7-2 with TRBJ2-7, with D maybe TRBD2 (6 bases). V was clipped by 1 base and J by 9 bases, with 19 bases between them. CDR1 is SGHTA, CDR2 FQGNSA, per germline. The CDR3 runs to 15 residues. DNA for the CDR3: TGTGCCAGCAGCTTAGGGGGGGACGACTACTTCGGGCAGTACTTC. Protein: CASSLGGDDYFGQYF.

The chain uses TRBV7-6 and TRBJ2-1, with 7 positions matching TRBD1. The CDR3 loop spans 17 amino acids. After removal of 1 base from V and 7 bases from J, the junction contained 13 bases not matched to a gene. The germline gives CDR1 SGHVS, CDR2 FNYEAQ. The CDR3 DNA follows: TGTGCCAGCAGCTTAGGACTGAGGGGGCCACTGAGGAATGAGCAGTTCTTC. Amino acid sequence: CASSLGLRGPLRNEQFF.

The CDR3 is CASTNPGQELLYGYTF. In DNA, the CDR3 is TGTGCCAGCACCAACCCCGGACAGGAGCTACTTTATGGCTACACCTTC. The chain combines TRBV11-2 with TRBJ1-2; TRBD1 agrees at 7 bases. The junction had 16 bases not matched to a gene; V was cut back by 7 bases and J by 5 bases. The germline CDR1 and CDR2 sequences are SGHAT and FQNNGV. There are 16 residues in the CDR3.

The chain carries TRBV5-8 and TRBJ1-1; tentative D call: TRBD1 (5 bases). The V and J ends lost 2 bases and 4 bases respectively, with 12 bases between them. The V gene's germline CDR1 is SGHTS and CDR2 YDEGEE. This CDR3 region has 14 residues. The CDR3 loop reads CASSLIYRTTEAFF. CDR3 nucleotide sequence: TGTGCCAGCAGCTTAATCTACAGGACCACTGAAGCTTTCTTT.

The gene calls are TRBV5-6 and TRBJ1-2, with 9 bases that match TRBD1. This CDR3 is built from 13 residues. After removal of 5 bases from V and 8 bases from J, the junction contained 7 bases not matched to a gene. Germline V gene lookup returns CDR1 SGHDT and CDR2 YYEEEE. In DNA form, the CDR3 reads TGTGCCAGCAGATTACAGGGGGCCCACGGCTACACCTTC. It is translated as CASRLQGAHGYTF.

This chain links TRBV5-1 with TRBJ2-3; a possible D gene is TRBD1 (5 bases). CDR1 and CDR2 from the germline V gene are SGHRS and YFSETQ. CDR3 size: 14 residues. Trimming took off 4 bases at V and 0 bases at J, with 9 bases between the two ends. This chain's CDR3 is CASSKGFSTDTQYF. As DNA, the CDR3 is TGCGCCAGCAGCAAGGGGTTTAGCACAGATACGCAGTATTTT.

This chain joins TRBV19 and TRBJ1-2, with D unresolved. This CDR3 is built from 14 residues. Trimming shortened V by 5 bases and J by 2 bases, and 12 bases separated the two germline ends. Per germline, CDR1 LNHDA and CDR2 SQIVND (reference sequence). The CDR3 sequence is CASSSSTLNYGYTF. As DNA, the CDR3 is TGTGCCAGTAGTTCGTCGACACTGAACTATGGCTACACCTTC.

The V and J genes are TRBV7-9 and TRBJ2-7, with 7 bases lining up with TRBD1. CDR3 length equals 14 residues. Losses at the gene ends were 5 bases for V and 2 bases for J; bases not matched to a gene: 6. Germline CDR1 reads SEHNR; CDR2 reads FQNEAQ (reference sequence). CDR3 sequence: CASSLTGAPYEQYF. CDR3 coding DNA: TGTGCCAGCAGCCTCACAGGGGCTCCCTACGAGCAGTACTTC.

This clone showed up just a few times. This chain joins TRBV27 and TRBJ1-5; the D is unclear. This CDR3 has 13 residues. V gave up 8 bases and J gave up 5 bases, with 13 bases separating them. From germline, CDR1 is MNHEY and CDR2 SMNVEV (reference sequence). The CDR3 nucleotides are TGTGCCAGCGGTCAAAAGAGTGATCAGCCCCAGCATTTT. It codes for CASGQKSDQPQHF.

V is TRBV21-1 and J is TRBJ2-7; TRBD2 is the table's D call, not checked against the DNA. TRBV21-1 represents a pseudogene. This CDR3 has 14 residues. The CDR3 is CASSNEDSDYEQYF. The CDR3 nucleotides are TGTGCCAGCAGCAACGAGGACTCCGACTACGAGCAGTACTTC.

The chain recombines TRBV27 with TRBJ1-2; a possible D gene is TRBD1 (6 bases). Germline V lookup: CDR1 MNHEY, CDR2 SMNVEV (reference sequence). The CDR3 consists of 12 residues. Trimming removed 8 bases from V and 6 bases from J, with 13 bases in between. The DNA for the CDR3 is TGTGCCAGCGGTGGCAGGGGCCATGGCTACACCTTC. This encodes CASGGRGHGYTF.

The genes are TRBV19 and TRBJ1-2, with D hard to call. The CDR3 consists of 13 residues. Trimming removed 5 bases at V and 3 bases at J, with 10 bases between. CDR1 and CDR2 (germline): LNHDA, SQIVND (reference sequence). CDR3 loop: CASSQSGYYGYTF. CDR3 nucleotide sequence: TGTGCCAGTAGTCAATCAGGCTACTATGGCTACACCTTC.

The rearrangement uses TRBV12-5 and TRBJ2-1, with D possibly matching TRBD2 (6 bases). CDR3 size: 17 residues. Trimming pared 4 bases from V and 0 bases from J, leaving 16 bases between. Germline lookup yields CDR1 LGHNT and CDR2 FRNRAP. Here the CDR3 DNA reads TGTGCTAGTGGTTCCCTCGTGGGGAGGAGCTCCTACAATGAGCAGTTCTTC. The encoded protein is CASGSLVGRSSYNEQFF. Full variable domain (outside the CDR3, taken from reference TRBV12-5 and TRBJ2-1): DARVTQTPRHKVTEMGQEVTMRCQPILGHNTVFWYRQTMMQGLELLAYFRNRAPLDDSGMPKDRFSAEMPDATLATLKIQPSEPRDSAVYFCASGSLVGRSSYNEQFFGPGTRLTVL.

V is TRBV7-3 and J is TRBJ2-6, with D unresolved. V lost 2 bases and J lost 0, with 11 bases in between. The CDR3 consists of 17 residues. Germline loops: CDR1 SGHTA, CDR2 FQGTGA. The CDR3 spells CASSLDGTSSGANVLTF. CDR3 in DNA: TGTGCCAGCAGCTTAGATGGCACCTCCTCTGGGGCCAACGTCCTGACTTTC.

The chain carries TRBV10-2 and TRBJ1-2, with D uncertain. With 0 bases removed from V and 6 bases from J, the gap between germline ends came to 8 bases. The CDR3 sequence is 13 residues long. Germline CDR1 reads WSHSY; CDR2 reads SAAADI. The CDR3 DNA reads as TGCGCCAGCAGTGAGTCGATCGGGAATGGCTACACCTTC. Encoded protein: CASSESIGNGYTF.

The J gene is TRBJ2-7, the V gene TRBV11-1; D is ambiguous. The ends were cut back, 5 bases at V and 7 bases at J, with 12 bases in the middle. The CDR3 extends over 12 amino acids. Germline V CDR1 and CDR2: SGHAT, FQDESV (reference sequence). Here the CDR3 reads CASSLVGLEQYF. CDR3 bases: TGTGCCAGCAGCCTCGTCGGTTTGGAGCAGTACTTC.

This CDR3 reads CASSLYSGGITDTQYF. The CDR3 coding sequence is TGTGCCAGCAGTTTATATAGCGGGGGGATCACAGATACGCAGTATTTT. The rearrangement uses TRBV28 and TRBJ2-3; TRBD2 matches 10 bases. The V gene end was trimmed by 1 base and the J gene end by 2 bases; junction bases not matched to a gene: 3. The CDR3 runs to 16 residues. Germline V gene lookup returns CDR1 MDHEN and CDR2 SYDVKM.

The rearrangement joins TRBV3-1 (or the pseudogene TRBV3-2) to TRBJ1-4; D possibly corresponds to TRBD1 (6 bases). The germline V and J ends were trimmed by 2 bases and 0 bases, with 16 bases remaining between them. CDR1 and CDR2 from the germline V gene are LGHDT and YNNKEL (reference sequence). The CDR3 length is 18 residues. This chain's CDR3 is CASSQKGVWTATNEKLFF. DNA of the CDR3: TGTGCCAGCAGCCAAAAAGGAGTGTGGACAGCAACTAATGAAAAACTGTTTTTT.

This clone was recorded once. J is TRBJ2-4 and V is TRBV6-6; 9 bases align to TRBD1. Germline CDR1 is MNHNY and CDR2 is SVGAGI (reference sequence). Losses at the gene ends were 6 bases for V and 5 bases for J; bases not matched to a gene: 8. The CDR3 length is 15 residues. CDR3 in DNA: TGTGCCAGCAGCTCTAGCGACAGGGGGGAAAACATTCAGTACTTC. This encodes CASSSSDRGENIQYF.

This chain links TRBV27 with TRBJ2-3; possibly TRBD2 for D (7 bases). The CDR3 contains 14 residues. Trimming stripped 5 bases from V and 9 bases from J, with 18 bases between. Germline CDR1 MNHEY, CDR2 SMNVEV (reference sequence). CDR3 coding DNA: TGTGCCAGCAGTCCCGGGCGGGGGCAAGGGACGCAGTATTTT. Its protein product is CASSPGRGQGTQYF.

The rearrangement links TRBV28 to TRBJ2-7; weak D call: TRBD2 (6 bases). Trimming stripped 3 bases from V and 1 base from J, with 13 bases between. The CDR3 contains 15 residues. Germline CDR1 and CDR2: MDHEN and SYDVKM. CDR3 nucleotide sequence: TGTGCCAGCAGTTTGGGGCGGGGAGGTTCCTACGAGCAGTACTTC. It translates to CASSLGRGGSYEQYF.

This sequence joins TRBV5-1 and TRBJ2-3, with a tentative D call TRBD1 (5 bases). V shed 0 bases and J shed 5 bases, with 13 bases lying between them. CDR1 SGHRS and CDR2 YFSETQ come from the germline V gene. The length of the CDR3 is 15 residues. CDR3 sequence: CASSLEQARIDTQYF. The CDR3 DNA is TGCGCCAGCAGCTTGGAACAGGCGAGGATAGATACGCAGTATTTT.

CDR3: CASSSAPTGTDTQYF. The DNA for the CDR3 is TGTGCCAGCAGTTCCGCCCCGACTGGCACAGATACGCAGTATTTT. This rearrangement joins TRBV27 to TRBJ2-3, with no clear D. CDR1 is MNHEY, CDR2 SMNVEV, per germline (reference sequence). Trimming stripped 4 bases from V and 1 base from J, with 12 bases between. CDR3 length: 15 amino acids.